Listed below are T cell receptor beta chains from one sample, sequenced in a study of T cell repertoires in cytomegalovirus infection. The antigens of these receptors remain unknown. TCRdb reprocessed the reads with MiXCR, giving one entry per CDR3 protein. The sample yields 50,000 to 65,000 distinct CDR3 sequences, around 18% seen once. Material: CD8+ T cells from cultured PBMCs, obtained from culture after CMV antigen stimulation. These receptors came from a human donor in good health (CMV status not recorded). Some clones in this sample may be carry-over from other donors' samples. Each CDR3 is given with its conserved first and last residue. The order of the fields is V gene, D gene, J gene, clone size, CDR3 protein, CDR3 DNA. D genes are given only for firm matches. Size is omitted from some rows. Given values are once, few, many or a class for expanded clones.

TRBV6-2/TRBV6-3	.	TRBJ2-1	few	CASSYSANEQFF	TGTGCCAGCAGTTACTCAGCTAATGAGCAGTTCTTC
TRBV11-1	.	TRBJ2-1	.	CASSLTPGARGYNEQFF	TGTGCCAGCAGCCTAACCCCGGGGGCCCGGGGATACAATGAGCAGTTCTTC
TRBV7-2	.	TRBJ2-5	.	CASSPWRVRQETQYF	TGTGCCAGCAGCCCATGGCGGGTTAGGCAAGAGACCCAGTACTTC
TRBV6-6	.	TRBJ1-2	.	CASTLSSGYGYTF	TGTGCCAGCACTCTGTCCAGCGGCTATGGCTACACCTTC
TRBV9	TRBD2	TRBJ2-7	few	CASSVSGGSNYEQYF	TGTGCCAGCAGCGTATCGGGAGGGAGTAATTACGAGCAGTACTTC
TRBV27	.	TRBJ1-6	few	CASSSPGFNSPLHF	TGTGCCAGCAGCTCCCCAGGATTTAATTCACCCCTCCACTTT
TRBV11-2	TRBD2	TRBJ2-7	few	CASTQIATSGSSYEQYF	TGTGCCAGCACCCAGATTGCGACTAGCGGGAGCTCCTACGAGCAGTACTTC
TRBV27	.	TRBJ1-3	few	CASSQSGDSGNTIYF	TGTGCCAGCAGTCAATCAGGGGACTCTGGAAACACCATATATTTT
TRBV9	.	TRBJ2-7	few	CASSVDLSYEQYF	TGTGCCAGCAGCGTAGATCTCTCCTACGAGCAGTACTTC
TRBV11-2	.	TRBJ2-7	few	CASSLRWDVSYEQYF	TGTGCCAGCAGCTTAAGGTGGGACGTTTCCTACGAGCAGTACTTC
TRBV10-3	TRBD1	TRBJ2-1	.	CAISEGDSSYNEQFF	TGTGCCATCAGTGAGGGGGACAGCTCCTACAATGAGCAGTTCTTC
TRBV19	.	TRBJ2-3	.	CASTPRGMNVDTQYF	TGTGCCAGTACCCCAAGGGGGATGAATGTAGATACGCAGTATTTT
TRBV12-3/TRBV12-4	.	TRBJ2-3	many	CASSRDHTQYF	TGTGCCAGCAGCCGGGACCATACGCAGTATTTT
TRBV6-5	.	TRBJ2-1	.	CASSYQGGSYNEQFF	TGTGCCAGCAGTTACCAGGGGGGAAGCTACAATGAGCAGTTCTTC
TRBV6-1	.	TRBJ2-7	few	CATQGPKYEQYF	TGTGCCACCCAGGGACCGAAATACGAGCAGTACTTC
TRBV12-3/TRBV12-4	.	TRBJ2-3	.	CASSPEGGFSTDTQYF	TGTGCCAGCAGTCCCGAGGGTGGTTTTAGCACAGATACGCAGTATTTT
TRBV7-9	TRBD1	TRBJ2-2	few	CASSSGGYQNTGELFF	TGTGCCAGCAGCTCAGGGGGATACCAAAACACCGGGGAGCTGTTTTTT
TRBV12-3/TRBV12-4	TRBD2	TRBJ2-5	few	CAGRPAGGKETQYF	TGTGCCGGACGGCCCGCGGGAGGAAAAGAGACCCAGTACTTC
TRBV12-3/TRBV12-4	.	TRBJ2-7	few	CASSLGSSQYEQYF	TGTGCCAGCAGTTTAGGGTCTAGTCAATACGAGCAGTACTTC
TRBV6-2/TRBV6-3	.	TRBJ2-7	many	CASSYPNYEQYF	TGTGCCAGCAGTTACCCCAACTACGAGCAGTACTTC
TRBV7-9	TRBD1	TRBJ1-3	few	CASSRRDRGEIGRSGNTIYF	TGTGCCAGCAGCCGACGGGACAGGGGGGAAATAGGGAGGTCTGGAAACACCATATATTTT
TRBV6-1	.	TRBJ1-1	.	CASGTQGNTEAFF	TGTGCCAGCGGTACACAGGGGAACACTGAAGCTTTCTTT
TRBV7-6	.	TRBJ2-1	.	CASSPPTDPYNEQFF	TGTGCCAGCAGCCCCCCGACTGATCCCTACAATGAGCAGTTCTTC
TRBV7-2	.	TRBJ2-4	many	CASSPTGVGARDIQYF	TGTGCCAGCAGCCCGACCGGGGTGGGGGCGCGGGACATTCAGTACTTC
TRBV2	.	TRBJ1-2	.	CASRTRYGYTF	TGTGCCAGCAGGACGCGCTATGGCTACACCTTC
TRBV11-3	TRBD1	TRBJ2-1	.	CASSPIRGTAERVYNEQFF	TGTGCCAGCAGCCCTATCCGAGGGACAGCGGAGAGAGTGTACAATGAGCAGTTCTTC
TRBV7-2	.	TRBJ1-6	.	CASSPHRSPRGSLPLHF	TGTGCCAGCAGCCCACACAGGTCGCCTCGAGGCTCTCTTCCCCTCCACTTT
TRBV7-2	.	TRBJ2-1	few	CASSLWYNEQFF	TGTGCCAGCAGCCTATGGTACAATGAGCAGTTCTTC
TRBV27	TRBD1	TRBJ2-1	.	CASGDRAYNEQFF	TGTGCCAGCGGTGACAGGGCCTACAATGAGCAGTTCTTC
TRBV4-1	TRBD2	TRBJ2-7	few	CASSQDFSGAYEQYF	TGCGCCAGCAGCCAAGATTTTAGCGGGGCCTACGAGCAGTACTTC
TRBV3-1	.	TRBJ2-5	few	CASEEGGKTQYF	TGTGCCAGCGAGGAGGGCGGAAAGACCCAGTACTTC
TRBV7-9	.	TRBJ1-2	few	CASSSPGPKGGYTF	TGTGCCAGCAGCTCCCCGGGACCAAAAGGAGGCTACACCTTC
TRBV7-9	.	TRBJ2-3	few	CASSLAPGAPDTQYF	TGTGCCAGCAGCTTAGCTCCGGGAGCCCCAGATACGCAGTATTTT
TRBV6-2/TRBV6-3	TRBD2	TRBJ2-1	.	CATTTSESSYNEQFF	TGTGCCACCACGACTAGCGAGAGCTCCTACAATGAGCAGTTCTTC
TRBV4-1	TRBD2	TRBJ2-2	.	CASSHVPSGGPNTGELFF	TGCGCCAGCAGCCATGTTCCTAGCGGGGGCCCGAACACCGGGGAGCTGTTTTTT
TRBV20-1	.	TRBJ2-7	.	CSIPQRDSYEQYF	TGCAGTATACCCCAAAGGGACTCCTACGAGCAGTACTTC
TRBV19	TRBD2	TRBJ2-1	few	CASSMPASGGATYNEQFF	TGTGCCAGTAGTATGCCCGCTAGCGGGGGGGCCACCTACAATGAGCAGTTCTTC
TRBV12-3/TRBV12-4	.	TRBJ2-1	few	CASSPRDSLSHEQFF	TGTGCCAGCAGTCCCCGGGACTCCCTCTCACATGAGCAGTTCTTC
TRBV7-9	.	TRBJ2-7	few	CASSLNPNEQYF	TGTGCCAGCAGCTTAAACCCCAACGAGCAGTACTTC
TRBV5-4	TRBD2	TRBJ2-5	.	CASSLGGLETQYF	TGTGCCAGCAGCCTGGGAGGGCTAGAGACCCAGTACTTC
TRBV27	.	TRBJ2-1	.	CASRPPSSYNEQFF	TGTGCCAGCAGACCCCCGAGCTCCTACAATGAGCAGTTCTTC
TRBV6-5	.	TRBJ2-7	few	CASSYGGRHLSYEQYF	TGTGCCAGCAGTTACGGGGGGAGACACTTATCCTACGAGCAGTACTTC